Detailed here is one T cell receptor (beta chain). The antigen is not known. This specimen comes from a study of cytomegalovirus exposure and HLA in healthy donors. Overall study findings and caveats: In a later analysis, at a false discovery rate of 0.05, 15,000 to 20,000 TCR beta sequences matched HLA alleles. Reportedly, HLA-A and HLA-B alleles of most subjects were accurately predicted from TCR beta. CMV serostatus alone was available as immune exposure information.

PCR involved 60 Vbeta and 13 Jbeta primers. In the original processing: The count from a later analysis was roughly 80 million unique TCR beta chains, some 10 million of them shared. Assay used: immunoSEQ multiplex PCR; TCRdb lists only in-frame clones, some missing. V and J calls and clone size follow that table, whereas D and trimming were derived from the DNA. The sample has approximately 290,000 clones; over 70% are singletons. The V gene's germline CDR1 is MNHNY and CDR2 SVGAGI (reference sequence). This CDR3 has 14 amino acids. Sample: PBMCs. The chain links TRBV6-6 to TRBJ2-5; tentatively, D is TRBD1 (5 bases). The J call may be mistaken, given a closer DNA end match to TRBJ2-7. The TCR sequence derives from a girl aged 2 to 10 in good health and CMV-seronegative. CDR3 protein: CASSETVVPYEQYF. The CDR3, as DNA: TGTGCCAGCAGTGAGACAGTGGTCCCCTACGAGCAGTACTTC.